The 8 T cell receptor beta chains listed next were all sequenced from one sample in a study of blood T cell repertoires in COVID-19. TCRdb's table, derived via immunoSEQ multiplex PCR, lists solely in-frame clones and lacks some. The sample consists of hundreds of thousands of clones, roughly 87% of them appearing once. The sequencing sample was made of PBMCs or T cells enriched from blood (not recorded which). The source is a woman aged 35 to 49 who had recovered from COVID-19.

This rearrangement joins TRBV27 to TRBJ1-6; 7 bases agree with TRBD1. J was trimmed by 7 bases and V by 6 bases; bases with no gene match: 3. Per germline, CDR1 MNHEY and CDR2 SMNVEV (reference sequence). This CDR3 has 13 residues. The chain's CDR3 is CASRGTANSPLHF. The DNA for the CDR3 is TGTGCCAGCAGAGGGACAGCCAATTCACCCCTCCACTTT.

CDR3 amino acids: CASSYSSGVGNQPQHF. CDR3 bases: TGTGCCAGCAGTTACAGTTCGGGGGTGGGGAATCAGCCCCAGCATTTT. The V call is TRBV6-2 or TRBV6-3, the J call TRBJ1-5; maybe TRBD1 (5 bases). CDR3 length equals 16 residues. The V end lost 2 bases, the J end lost 4 bases, and 15 bases lay between the germline ends. Germline V CDR1 and CDR2: MNHEY, SVGEGT.

The chain joins TRBV7-9 to TRBJ2-6, with TRBD1 matching over 7 bases. The CDR3 totals 16 residues. The V and J ends lost 3 bases and 4 bases, in that order; junction bases with no gene match: 6. The V gene's germline CDR1 is SEHNR and CDR2 FQNEAQ (reference sequence). The CDR3, as DNA: TGTGCCAGCAGCTTCCCTAGGGGGCCAGGGGCCAACGTCCTGACTTTC. This translates into CASSFPRGPGANVLTF. The whole variable domain, filled in from reference TRBV7-9 and TRBJ2-6, reads DTGVSQNPRHKITKRGQNVTFRCDPISEHNRLYWYRQTLGQGPEFLTYFQNEAQLEKSRLLSDRFSAERPKGSFSTLEIQRTEQGDSAMYLCASSFPRGPGANVLTFGAGSRLTVL.

V usage is TRBV28 and J usage is TRBJ1-1; no definite D call. Trimming cost V 5 bases and J 2 bases, with 12 bases left between them. The germline V gene encodes CDR1 MDHEN and CDR2 SYDVKM. The CDR3 is 14 residues long. The CDR3 DNA is TGTGCCAGCAGTAGTAGGGAGATTAACACTGAAGCTTTCTTT. Its translation: CASSSREINTEAFF.

This sequence joins TRBV19 and TRBJ1-3; D remains unclear. This CDR3 is 16 amino acids long. Per the germline V gene, CDR1 is LNHDA and CDR2 is SQIVND (reference sequence). V dropped 7 bases and J dropped 0 bases, with 16 bases sitting between them. This chain's CDR3 is CASKLAAWSSGNTIYF. CDR3 coding DNA: TGTGCCAGTAAGTTGGCCGCCTGGAGCTCTGGAAACACCATATATTTT.

This chain joins TRBV18 and TRBJ1-4; no definite D call. The CDR3 extends over 17 amino acids. V was shortened by 4 bases and J by 5 bases, with 20 bases between the two germline ends. Germline lookup yields CDR1 KGHSH and CDR2 LQKENI. The CDR3 sequence: CASSHQPLPGRNEKLFF. CDR3 nucleotide sequence: TGTGCCAGCTCACACCAACCCTTACCGGGAAGGAATGAAAAACTGTTTTTT.

V gene TRBV7-3 combines with J gene TRBJ1-1; D ambiguous. The CDR3 loop spans 13 amino acids. CDR1 SGHTA and CDR2 FQGTGA come from the germline V gene. Trimming left V 4 bases short and J 4 bases short, with 10 bases between. CDR3 loop: CASSSLGGTEAFF. CDR3 coding DNA: TGTGCCAGCAGCTCTTTAGGAGGCACTGAAGCTTTCTTT.

This sequence joins TRBV28 and TRBJ1-1; 9 positions agree with TRBD1. Germline CDR1 and CDR2: MDHEN and SYDVKM. Germline trimming cut 2 bases from V and 4 bases from J; bases unmatched to any gene: 5. The CDR3 is 15 amino acids. The CDR3 here is CASSLPRTGATEAFF. The CDR3 DNA reads TGTGCCAGCAGTTTACCCCGGACAGGGGCCACTGAAGCTTTCTTT.